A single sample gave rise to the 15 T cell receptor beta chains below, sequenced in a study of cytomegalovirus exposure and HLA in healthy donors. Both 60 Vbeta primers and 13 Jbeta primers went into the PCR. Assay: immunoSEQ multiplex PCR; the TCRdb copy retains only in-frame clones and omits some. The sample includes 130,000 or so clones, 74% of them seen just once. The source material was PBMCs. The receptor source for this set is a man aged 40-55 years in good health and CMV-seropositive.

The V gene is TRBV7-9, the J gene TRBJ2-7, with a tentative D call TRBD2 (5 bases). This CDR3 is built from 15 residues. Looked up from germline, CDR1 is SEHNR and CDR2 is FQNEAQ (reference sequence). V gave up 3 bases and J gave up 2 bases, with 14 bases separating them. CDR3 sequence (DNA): TGTGCCAGCAGCTTTCCCAGCGGTCAAACCTACGAGCAGTACTTC. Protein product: CASSFPSGQTYEQYF.

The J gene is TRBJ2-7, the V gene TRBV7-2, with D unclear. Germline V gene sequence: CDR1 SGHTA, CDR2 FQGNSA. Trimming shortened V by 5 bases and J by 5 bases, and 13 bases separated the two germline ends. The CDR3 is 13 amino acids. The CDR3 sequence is CASSLKPTDEQYF. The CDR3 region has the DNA TGTGCCAGCAGCCTGAAACCAACGGACGAGCAGTACTTC.

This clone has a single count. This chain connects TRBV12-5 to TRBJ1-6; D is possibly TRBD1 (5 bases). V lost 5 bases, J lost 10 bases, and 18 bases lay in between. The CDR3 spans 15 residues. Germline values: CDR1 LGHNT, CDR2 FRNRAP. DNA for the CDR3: TGTGCTAGTGGTCTGAACTCCGGGGGGGGATCACCCCTCCACTTT. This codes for CASGLNSGGGSPLHF.

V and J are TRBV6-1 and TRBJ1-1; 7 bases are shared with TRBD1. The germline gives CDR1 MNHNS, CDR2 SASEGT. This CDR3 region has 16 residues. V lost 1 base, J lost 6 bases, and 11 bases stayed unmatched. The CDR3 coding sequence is TGTGCCAGCAGTGAAGAAGTTGTAGGGGGCTGGGCTGAAGCTTTCTTT. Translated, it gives CASSEEVVGGWAEAFF.

The CDR3 region has the DNA TGCGCCAGCAGCCGGGACTACAATGAGCAGTTCTTC. Translating gives CASSRDYNEQFF. The rearrangement uses TRBV5-1 and TRBJ2-1; possibly TRBD2 for D (5 bases). The V gene lost 4 bases and the J gene lost 3 bases, with 5 bases spanning the gap. CDR1 and CDR2 from the germline V gene are SGHRS and YFSETQ. There are 12 residues in the CDR3.

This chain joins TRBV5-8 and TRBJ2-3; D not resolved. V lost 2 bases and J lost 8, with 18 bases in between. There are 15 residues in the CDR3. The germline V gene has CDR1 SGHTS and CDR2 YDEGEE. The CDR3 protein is CASSLNSYGIATQYF. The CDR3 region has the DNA TGTGCCAGCAGCTTAAATTCGTACGGAATAGCTACGCAGTATTTT.

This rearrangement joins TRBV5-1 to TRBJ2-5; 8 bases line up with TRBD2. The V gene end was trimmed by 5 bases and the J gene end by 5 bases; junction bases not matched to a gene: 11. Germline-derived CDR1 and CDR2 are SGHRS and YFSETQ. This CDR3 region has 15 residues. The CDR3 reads CASRSGGDIWETQYF. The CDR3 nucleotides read TGCGCCAGCAGAAGCGGGGGTGATATTTGGGAGACCCAGTACTTC.

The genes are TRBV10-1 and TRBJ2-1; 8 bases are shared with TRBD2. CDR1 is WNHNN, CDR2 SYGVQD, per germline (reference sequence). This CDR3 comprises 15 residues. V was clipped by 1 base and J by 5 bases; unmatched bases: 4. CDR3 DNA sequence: TGCGCCAGCAGTGAGTGGGCTAGCGGGCACAATGAGCAGTTCTTC. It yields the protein CASSEWASGHNEQFF.

In nucleotides, the CDR3 is TGTGCCAGCAGCTTAACACGCAGGGTGGGAGGAAACACCATATATTTT. It is translated as CASSLTRRVGGNTIYF. V is TRBV28 and J is TRBJ1-3; a possible D gene is TRBD1 (5 bases). Germline assignment: CDR1 MDHEN and CDR2 SYDVKM. The length of the CDR3 is 16 residues. The V end lost 6 bases, the J end lost 4 bases, and 19 bases lay between the germline ends.

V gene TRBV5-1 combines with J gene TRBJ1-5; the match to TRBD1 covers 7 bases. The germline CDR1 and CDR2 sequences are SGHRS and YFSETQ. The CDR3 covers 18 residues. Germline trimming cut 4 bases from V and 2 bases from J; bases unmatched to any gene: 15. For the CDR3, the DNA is TGCGCCAGCAGCCTCTTACCAGGGGGTAAAGTGGGCAATCAGCCCCAGCATTTT. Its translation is CASSLLPGGKVGNQPQHF.

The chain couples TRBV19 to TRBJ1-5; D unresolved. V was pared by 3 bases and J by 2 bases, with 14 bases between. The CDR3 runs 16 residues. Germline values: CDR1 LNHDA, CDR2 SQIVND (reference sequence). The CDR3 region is CASSITAASGNQPQHF. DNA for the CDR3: TGTGCCAGTAGTATTACCGCCGCCAGTGGCAATCAGCCCCAGCATTTT.

CDR3 sequence: CASSQIRAGYEQYF. In DNA form, the CDR3 reads TGCGCCAGCAGCCAAATCCGCGCGGGGTACGAGCAGTACTTC. J is TRBJ2-7 and V is TRBV4-1; the D gene is possibly TRBD2 (6 bases). The V and J ends lost 2 bases and 4 bases respectively, with 12 bases between them. The CDR3 is 14 residues long. Germline V CDR1 and CDR2: MGHRA, YSYEKL.

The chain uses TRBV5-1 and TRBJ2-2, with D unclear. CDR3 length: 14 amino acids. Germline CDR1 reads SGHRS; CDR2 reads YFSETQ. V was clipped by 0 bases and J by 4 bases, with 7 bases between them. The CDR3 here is CASSLDGRTGELFF. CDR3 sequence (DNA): TGCGCCAGCAGCTTGGATGGGCGCACCGGGGAGCTGTTTTTT.

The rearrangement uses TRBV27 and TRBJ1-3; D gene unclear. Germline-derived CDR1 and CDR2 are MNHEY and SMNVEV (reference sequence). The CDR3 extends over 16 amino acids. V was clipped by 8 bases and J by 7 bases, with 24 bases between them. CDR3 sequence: CASPRGGPRCRNTIYF. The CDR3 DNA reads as TGTGCCAGCCCCCGAGGAGGCCCCCGTTGTCGGAACACCATATATTTT.

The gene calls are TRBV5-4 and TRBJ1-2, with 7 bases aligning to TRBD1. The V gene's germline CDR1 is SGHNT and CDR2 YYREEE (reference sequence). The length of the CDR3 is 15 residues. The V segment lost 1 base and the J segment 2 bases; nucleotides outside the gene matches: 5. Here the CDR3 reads CASSLWNRGNYGYTF. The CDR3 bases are TGTGCCAGCAGCTTGTGGAACAGGGGAAACTATGGCTACACCTTC.